The rows below give T cell receptor beta chains drawn from one sample of a study of cytomegalovirus exposure and HLA in healthy donors. TCRdb's table, derived via immunoSEQ multiplex PCR, lists solely in-frame clones and lacks some. This table holds about 100,000 clones, about 95% found once. Sequencing used PBMCs. The receptors come from a woman aged 18-29 years in good health and CMV-seronegative. Each CDR3 is given with its conserved first and last residue. A D gene is named only where the DNA matches it firmly. Part of the rows lack a size; the others show once, few, many or a class for expanded clones.

J gene: TRBJ2-1
V gene: TRBV5-1
D gene: NA
clone size: NA
CDR3 DNA: TGCGCCAGCAGTCCACAGTTCTCCTACAATGAGCAGTTCTTC
CDR3 protein: CASSPQFSYNEQFF

J gene: TRBJ1-2
V gene: TRBV27
D gene: TRBD1
clone size: NA
CDR3 DNA: TGTGCCAGCAGTTCTAATGGACAGGCTAATGGCTACACCTTC
CDR3 protein: CASSSNGQANGYTF

J gene: TRBJ2-3
V gene: TRBV5-1
D gene: TRBD2
clone size: NA
CDR3 DNA: TGCGCCAGCAGCTTGGTGACTAGCGGGAGAACAGATACGCAGTATTTT
CDR3 protein: CASSLVTSGRTDTQYF

J gene: TRBJ1-5
V gene: TRBV19
D gene: NA
clone size: NA
CDR3 DNA: TGTGCCAGTAGTACTGACGGAGGCAATCAGCCCCAGCATTTT
CDR3 protein: CASSTDGGNQPQHF

J gene: TRBJ2-1
V gene: TRBV6-6
D gene: TRBD2
clone size: NA
CDR3 DNA: TGTGCCAGCAGGGCGGGAGGGGATAGAAATGAGCAGTTCTTC
CDR3 protein: CASRAGGDRNEQFF

J gene: TRBJ2-3
V gene: TRBV25-1
D gene: TRBD1
clone size: NA
CDR3 DNA: TGTGCCAGCAGTGGATTACCGGGACAGGGTGTCACAGATACGCAGTATTTT
CDR3 protein: CASSGLPGQGVTDTQYF

J gene: TRBJ2-7
V gene: TRBV4-1
D gene: TRBD2
clone size: NA
CDR3 DNA: TGCGCCAGCAGCCAAGATCTTAGTGGCGGGAGGTTCTCCTACGAGCAGTACTTC
CDR3 protein: CASSQDLSGGRFSYEQYF

J gene: TRBJ2-5
V gene: TRBV11-3
D gene: TRBD1
clone size: NA
CDR3 DNA: TGTGCCAGCAGCTTAGGAGGGGACAGGGTCAAGACCCAGTACTTC
CDR3 protein: CASSLGGDRVKTQYF

J gene: TRBJ1-5
V gene: TRBV7-9
D gene: NA
clone size: NA
CDR3 DNA: TGTGCCAGCAGCTTTCCGGGCAATCAGCCCCAGCATTTT
CDR3 protein: CASSFPGNQPQHF

J gene: TRBJ2-7
V gene: TRBV5-1
D gene: NA
clone size: NA
CDR3 DNA: TGCGCCAGCAGCTTATTCGACGGAGGGACAGATCCCTACGAGCAGTACTTC
CDR3 protein: CASSLFDGGTDPYEQYF

J gene: TRBJ1-1
V gene: TRBV7-2
D gene: NA
clone size: NA
CDR3 DNA: TGTGCCAGCAGTCTGCAGGGGAACACTGAAGCTTTCTTT
CDR3 protein: CASSLQGNTEAFF

J gene: TRBJ1-1
V gene: TRBV7-6
D gene: TRBD1
clone size: NA
CDR3 DNA: TGTGCCAGCAGCTCCTGGACAGGGATGAACACTGAAGCTTTCTTT
CDR3 protein: CASSSWTGMNTEAFF

J gene: TRBJ1-1
V gene: TRBV18
D gene: NA
clone size: once
CDR3 DNA: TGTGCCAGCTCGGACACAGGGAAGAGGGTGAACACTGAAGCTTTCTTT
CDR3 protein: CASSDTGKRVNTEAFF

J gene: TRBJ2-3
V gene: TRBV5-1
D gene: NA
clone size: NA
CDR3 DNA: TGCGCCAGCAGCTTTAACACAGATACGCAGTATTTT
CDR3 protein: CASSFNTDTQYF

J gene: TRBJ2-1
V gene: TRBV6-4
D gene: TRBD2
clone size: NA
CDR3 DNA: TGTGCCAGCAGTGAAGGCGGGGGGACCGTTTCGGGACAGTTCTTC
CDR3 protein: CASSEGGGTVSGQFF

J gene: TRBJ1-3
V gene: TRBV4-3
D gene: NA
clone size: once
CDR3 DNA: TGCGCCAGCAGCCAAGGGCTCCCCTCCTCTGGAAACACCATATATTTT
CDR3 protein: CASSQGLPSSGNTIYF

J gene: TRBJ1-3
V gene: TRBV5-1
D gene: NA
clone size: NA
CDR3 DNA: TGCGCCAGCAGCGTAGACGGGTCTGGAAACACCATATATTTT
CDR3 protein: CASSVDGSGNTIYF

J gene: TRBJ1-2
V gene: TRBV29-1
D gene: TRBD1
clone size: NA
CDR3 DNA: TGCAGCGTTGAGCAGGGGGCAGTTGGCTACACCTTC
CDR3 protein: CSVEQGAVGYTF

J gene: TRBJ1-1
V gene: TRBV9
D gene: NA
clone size: NA
CDR3 DNA: TGTGCCAGCAGCGTAGTTCCCAGGGCGGAGAGATTGGACACTGAAGCTTTCTTT
CDR3 protein: CASSVVPRAERLDTEAFF

J gene: TRBJ2-5
V gene: TRBV25-1
D gene: NA
clone size: NA
CDR3 DNA: TGTGCCAGCAGGATGGGAGGGGGAGGCCAAGAGACCCAGTACTTC
CDR3 protein: CASRMGGGGQETQYF

J gene: TRBJ2-7
V gene: TRBV6-4
D gene: TRBD2
clone size: NA
CDR3 DNA: TGTGCCAGCAGTGACCTCGGGACTAGCGAGGCCTACGAGCAGTACTTC
CDR3 protein: CASSDLGTSEAYEQYF

J gene: TRBJ2-2
V gene: TRBV29-1
D gene: NA
clone size: NA
CDR3 DNA: TGCAGCGTTGAACCTACGGGGATCAACACCGGGGAGCTGTTTTTT
CDR3 protein: CSVEPTGINTGELFF

J gene: TRBJ1-2
V gene: TRBV27
D gene: NA
clone size: NA
CDR3 DNA: TGTGCCAGCAGGGGAGGCATCTCGAGTGGCTACACCTTC
CDR3 protein: CASRGGISSGYTF

J gene: TRBJ2-3
V gene: TRBV25-1
D gene: NA
clone size: NA
CDR3 DNA: TGTGCCAGCAGTGAATATGGCCGCACAGATACGCAGTATTTT
CDR3 protein: CASSEYGRTDTQYF

J gene: TRBJ1-4
V gene: TRBV7-6
D gene: TRBD1
clone size: NA
CDR3 DNA: TGTGCCAGCAGCTCCGGGACAGGGGTGTTTCGGGAAAAACTGTTTTTT
CDR3 protein: CASSSGTGVFREKLFF